These T cell receptor beta chains were read from a single sample in a study of blood T cell repertoires in COVID-19. The data were produced by immunoSEQ multiplex PCR, yet TCRdb's version contains in-frame clones alone and is incomplete. This repertoire shows 150,000 to 200,000 clones, around 91% found once; its top ten account for 0.77%. The specimen was PBMCs or T cells enriched from blood (not recorded which). All receptors come from a woman aged 18-29 years who had recovered from COVID-19. Each CDR3 is given with its conserved first and last residue.

TRBV6-1	TRBJ2-1	CASSELATSSGQFF
TRBV7-9	TRBJ2-7	CASSSDSSYEQYF
TRBV28	TRBJ2-3	CASSPPADTQYF
TRBV4-1	TRBJ2-7	CASSQEVTSGQGNEQYF
TRBV20-1	TRBJ1-2	CSALLGQAITF
TRBV29-1	TRBJ2-7	CSVVQADSSYEQYF
TRBV7-2	TRBJ2-7	CASSRQGSLDEQYF
TRBV20-1	TRBJ1-5	CSASSRDNQPQHF
TRBV28	TRBJ2-1	CASSDSSYNEQFF
TRBV7-7	TRBJ2-7	CASSPGTSGAYEQYF
TRBV6-4	TRBJ2-2	CASSDRLEGELFF
TRBV29-1	TRBJ1-4	CSGRTGSYEKLFF
TRBV12-3/TRBV12-4	TRBJ1-2	CASETRGGYTF
TRBV27	TRBJ1-1	CASSWYRGNTEAFF
TRBV5-5	TRBJ1-4	CASSFLHRGVDEKLFF
TRBV30	TRBJ1-5	CAWSPTGFVGNQPQHF
TRBV5-8	TRBJ2-1	CASSLGSGSYNEQFF
TRBV28	TRBJ1-5	CASSSEWAGQPQHF
TRBV19	TRBJ2-1	CASSILAGGPNEQFF
TRBV2	TRBJ2-3	CASRRTSGRVIDTQYF
TRBV6-5	TRBJ1-1	CASSYRGRGTEAFF
TRBV25-1	TRBJ2-5	CASTDPRQGKETQYF
TRBV7-9	TRBJ2-1	CASSFSEHEQFF
TRBV7-9	TRBJ2-5	CASSLGEVEETQYF
TRBV13	TRBJ2-1	CASGQGAYNEQFF
TRBV7-9	TRBJ2-1	CASSLALGLAENNEQFF
TRBV28	TRBJ2-7	CASSPGLVPGYEQYF
TRBV5-1	TRBJ1-1	CASSSGQGRTEAFF
TRBV2	TRBJ2-3	CARRLRWASGSGATDTQYF
TRBV3-1/TRBV3-2	TRBJ2-1	CASSHRGQANEQFF
TRBV6-4	TRBJ2-6	CASSETGNVFGANVLTF
TRBV27	TRBJ1-3	CASRKSRALSSGNTIYF
TRBV12-3/TRBV12-4	TRBJ2-1	CASSFAGLPQQFF
TRBV6-2/TRBV6-3	TRBJ2-4	CASSYLNPLGENIQYF
TRBV29-1	TRBJ2-1	CSVEDTGYNEQFF
TRBV28	TRBJ1-5	CASSLGDSYNQPQHF
TRBV19	TRBJ1-2	CASSTGQDRSRYYGYTF
TRBV30	TRBJ2-7	CAYLNSYEQYF
TRBV5-6	TRBJ2-1	CASSFGLQGSANEQFF
TRBV4-1	TRBJ2-7	CASSQVEGYYEQYF
TRBV3-1/TRBV3-2	TRBJ2-5	CASSQRGQQETQYF
TRBV28	TRBJ1-2	CASRKAGSNYGYTF
TRBV15	TRBJ2-1	CATSRDLTGAYNEQFF
TRBV19	TRBJ2-2	CASSRSTGYNTGELFF
TRBV4-3	TRBJ2-7	CASSQDLSGRGDYEQYF
TRBV4-3	TRBJ2-1	CASSQKPGRVDGEQFF
TRBV6-4	TRBJ2-1	CASSDSSESYNEQFF
TRBV7-9	TRBJ2-1	CASSSQRASGTNEQFF
TRBV7-9	TRBJ1-2	CASSLYDNPYGYTF
TRBV4-2	TRBJ2-3	CASSQYWTSGSSSTDTQYF
TRBV9	TRBJ2-3	CASRDGGGPSTDTQYF
TRBV12-5	TRBJ1-2	CASGSPGQGDNYGYTF
TRBV18	TRBJ1-1	CASSGTEAFF